One and the same sample provided the 27 T cell receptor beta chains below, sequenced in a study of blood T cell repertoires in COVID-19. Libraries were prepared by immunoSEQ multiplex PCR; TCRdb keeps only in-frame clonotypes and omits some of them. Among about 240,000 clones listed, approximately 78% were seen once. The specimen sequenced was peripheral blood. Receptors originate from an older woman with active or convalescent COVID-19.

This clone has only one observation. The chain links TRBV3-1 (or the pseudogene TRBV3-2) to TRBJ2-7; D gene uncertain. Trimming took off 0 bases at V and 3 bases at J, with 9 bases between the two ends. The CDR3 is made up of 14 amino acids. CDR1 is LGHDT and CDR2 is YNNKEL in the germline V gene (reference sequence). The CDR3 DNA follows: TGTGCCAGCAGCCAAGATAAAACCGGCTACGAGCAGTACTTC. This translates into CASSQDKTGYEQYF.

The chain uses TRBV23-1 and TRBJ1-5; 12 nucleotides align to TRBD1. TRBV23-1 is classed as an ORF, of uncertain function. V lost 3 bases to trimming and J lost 6 bases; unmatched junction nucleotides: 9. The CDR3 loop spans 17 amino acids. CDR3 residues: CASSHLRGQGAVQPQHF. Written as DNA, the CDR3 is TGCGCCAGCAGTCATTTAAGGGGACAGGGGGCGGTTCAGCCCCAGCATTTT.

The chain carries TRBV19 and TRBJ2-3, with 7 positions matching TRBD1. With 6 bases clipped from V and 1 base from J, the junction kept 7 bases outside the gene matches. Germline CDR1 reads LNHDA; CDR2 reads SQIVND (reference sequence). The CDR3 is made up of 15 amino acids. This CDR3 reads CASSRDRVRTDTQYF. CDR3 sequence (DNA): TGTGCCAGTAGCCGAGACAGGGTTCGCACAGATACGCAGTATTTT.

The genes are TRBV19 and TRBJ1-2, with a possible D match to TRBD1 (5 bases). The CDR3 runs 13 residues. Trimming cost V 5 bases and J 5 bases, with 12 bases left between them. Germline CDR1 reads LNHDA; CDR2 reads SQIVND (reference sequence). The CDR3 spells CASSAYRGYGYTF. CDR3 bases: TGTGCCAGTAGTGCGTATAGGGGTTATGGCTACACCTTC.

The rearrangement links TRBV6-1 to TRBJ1-2, with D tentatively TRBD1 (5 bases). Trimming removed 1 base at V and 6 bases at J, with 12 bases between. Germline V CDR1 and CDR2: MNHNS, SASEGT. The CDR3 extends over 14 amino acids. The DNA of the CDR3 is TGTGCCAGCAGTGAAGGCGGCAGGGTCCATGGCTACACCTTC. Protein: CASSEGGRVHGYTF.

This chain links TRBV28 with TRBJ1-1; 8 nucleotides align to TRBD1. V lost 7 bases and J lost 2; bases outside the gene matches: 6. CDR1 and CDR2 (germline): MDHEN, SYDVKM. This CDR3 comprises 14 residues. The CDR3 sequence: CASTTTGGNTEAFF. The CDR3 DNA follows: TGTGCCAGCACGACCACAGGGGGAAACACTGAAGCTTTCTTT. The full variable domain, its missing parts supplied by reference TRBV28 and TRBJ1-1, is DVKVTQSSRYLVKRTGEKVFLECVQDMDHENMFWYRQDPGLGLRLIYFSYDVKMKEKGDIPEGYSVSREKKERFSLILESASTNQTSMYLCASTTTGGNTEAFFGQGTRLTVV.

This clone was observed a single time. The V and J genes are TRBV6-2 or TRBV6-3 and TRBJ1-2, with D possibly TRBD1 on 6 matching bases. The germline V gene encodes CDR1 MNHEY and CDR2 SVGEGT. The CDR3 spans 14 residues. Between the trimmed V and J ends, which lost 0 bases and 2 bases, there was a span of 7 bases. CDR3 in DNA: TGTGCCAGCAGTTACTCAACAGGGAACTATGGCTACACCTTC. As protein: CASSYSTGNYGYTF.

V is TRBV11-2 and J is TRBJ1-6, with 9 bases fitting TRBD1. Germline trimming cut 1 base from V and 7 bases from J; bases unmatched to any gene: 2. The CDR3 sequence is 15 residues long. Germline V gene data show CDR1 as SGHAT and CDR2 as FQNNGV. The CDR3 loop is CASSLAGTGNSPLHF. The CDR3 region has the DNA TGTGCCAGCAGCTTAGCCGGGACAGGGAATTCACCCCTCCACTTT.

J is TRBJ1-2 and V is TRBV5-1; D perhaps matches TRBD1 (5 bases). Germline V lookup: CDR1 SGHRS, CDR2 YFSETQ. The CDR3 covers 14 residues. V was trimmed by 5 bases and J by 4 bases, leaving 15 bases between them. The CDR3 sequence is CASSPGLTGYGYTF. For the CDR3, the DNA is TGCGCCAGCAGTCCGGGACTTACGGGCTATGGCTACACCTTC.

V usage is TRBV10-1 and J usage is TRBJ2-1; 8 bases map to TRBD2. The CDR3 runs to 14 residues. The J segment lost 7 bases and the V segment lost 8 bases, leaving 10 bases of the junction unmatched. Germline CDR1 WNHNN, CDR2 SYGVQD (reference sequence). CDR3 amino acids: CASSRLAGWNEQFF. The CDR3 DNA sequence: TGCGCCAGCTCCCGGCTAGCGGGTTGGAATGAGCAGTTCTTC.

The rearrangement joins TRBV18 to TRBJ2-3, with D perhaps TRBD2 (5 bases). V was trimmed by 2 bases and J by 6 bases, leaving 12 bases between them. CDR1 is KGHSH, CDR2 LQKENI, per germline. The CDR3 consists of 14 residues. CDR3 coding DNA: TGTGCCAGCTCACCAGGAGAGAGGAGGGATACGCAGTATTTT. Protein: CASSPGERRDTQYF.

V is TRBV4-1 and J is TRBJ1-1; TRBD1 matches at 8 bases. The CDR3 covers 20 residues. V shed 0 bases and J 5 bases; nucleotides not matched to a gene: 20. Germline CDR1 MGHRA, CDR2 YSYEKL. As DNA, the CDR3 is TGCGCCAGCAGCCAAGAGAGGGGGGCAGGGGGCTTGAGAGGGAGTACTGAAGCTTTCTTT. Amino acid sequence: CASSQERGAGGLRGSTEAFF.

J is TRBJ2-2 and V is TRBV7-3, with no clear D. The germline V and J ends were trimmed by 2 bases and 1 base, with 8 bases remaining between them. The CDR3 consists of 15 residues. The V gene's germline CDR1 is SGHTA and CDR2 FQGTGA. CDR3 amino acids: CASSLDSWNTGELFF. The CDR3 coding sequence is TGTGCCAGCAGCTTAGACTCCTGGAACACCGGGGAGCTGTTTTTT.

For this clone: The final CDR3 position lacks the conserved phenylalanine or tryptophan, pointing to a likely read error. Because the CDR3's place on the DNA is in doubt, the DNA is left out and the CDR3 is given as listed by TCRdb. The rearrangement joins TRBV7-7 to TRBJ2-7; TRBD2, the D gene given by the table, was not confirmed from the DNA. A total of 14 residues make up the CDR3, ends included. Germline-derived CDR1 and CDR2 are SSHAT and FNYEAQ (reference sequence). CDR3 protein: CASSLFVGIRTGTG.

The rearrangement joins TRBV3-1 (or the pseudogene TRBV3-2) to TRBJ1-2, with D hard to call. Germline CDR1 is LGHDT and CDR2 is YNNKEL (reference sequence). This CDR3 is built from 15 residues. V was clipped by 1 base and J by 0 bases, with 9 bases between them. CDR3 bases: TGTGCCAGCAGCCAAGTATTTAGTACTAACTATGGCTACACCTTC. Its protein is CASSQVFSTNYGYTF.

V and J are TRBV19 and TRBJ1-5, with D tentatively TRBD1 (5 bases). Per germline, CDR1 LNHDA and CDR2 SQIVND (reference sequence). Trimming pared 7 bases from V and 0 bases from J, leaving 16 bases between. This CDR3 is 16 amino acids long. The chain's CDR3 is CASKGRQPYSNQPQHF. CDR3 DNA: TGTGCCAGTAAGGGAAGACAGCCTTATAGCAATCAGCCCCAGCATTTT.

CDR3 DNA: TGTGCCAGTAGTATAGGGCTCGGGCAGCCCCAGCATTTT. Encoded protein: CASSIGLGQPQHF. The chain employs TRBV19 and TRBJ1-5; D is uncertain. The CDR3 extends over 13 amino acids. Germline CDR1 reads LNHDA; CDR2 reads SQIVND (reference sequence). V was cut by 1 base and J by 7 bases, with 8 bases left in between.

This chain uses TRBV3-1 (or the pseudogene TRBV3-2) with TRBJ2-7; 9 bases align to TRBD2. V was clipped by 1 base and J by 3 bases; unmatched bases: 7. The CDR3 runs 16 residues. Germline-derived CDR1 and CDR2 are LGHDT and YNNKEL (reference sequence). The CDR3 sequence: CASSQAVSGGFYEQYF. CDR3 nucleotide sequence: TGTGCCAGCAGCCAAGCGGTTAGCGGGGGTTTCTACGAGCAGTACTTC.

The chain carries TRBV14 and TRBJ2-5; D is perhaps TRBD1 (6 bases). The CDR3 loop spans 18 amino acids. The germline V gene encodes CDR1 SGHDN and CDR2 FVKESK. The V end was cut by 6 bases, the J end by 3 bases, with 26 bases between. CDR3 DNA sequence: TGTGCCAGCAGTCCCTCCCCCCGACAGGCTCTTATGAAAGAGACCCAGTACTTC. Its translation is CASSPSPRQALMKETQYF.

The chain employs TRBV7-6 and TRBJ2-6; tentatively, D is TRBD1 (6 bases). Germline values: CDR1 SGHVS, CDR2 FNYEAQ. V was clipped by 3 bases and J by 1 base, with 7 bases between them. The length of the CDR3 is 15 residues. The CDR3 DNA reads TGTGCCAGCAGCTTCAGGGGTTCTGGGGCCAACGTCCTGACTTTC. The encoded protein is CASSFRGSGANVLTF.

With respect to this clone: Other nucleotide sequences from this sample produce the same CDR3. The chain has TRBV19 and TRBJ1-5; D not certain. The CDR3 length is 13 residues. V shed 5 bases and J shed 4 bases, with 9 bases lying between them. Germline V gives CDR1 LNHDA, CDR2 SQIVND (reference sequence). Written as DNA, the CDR3 is TGTGCCAGTAGTCCGGGTCTTAATCAGCCCCAGCATTTT. Translating gives CASSPGLNQPQHF. The full variable domain, its missing parts supplied by reference TRBV19 and TRBJ1-5, is DGGITQSPKYLFRKEGQNVTLSCEQNLNHDAMYWYRQDPGQGLRLIYYSQIVNDFQKGDIAEGYSVSREKKESFPLTVTSAQKNPTAFYLCASSPGLNQPQHFGDGTRLSIL.

This clone was observed a few times. This chain links TRBV7-9 with TRBJ1-3; D perhaps matches TRBD1 (5 bases). V was cut by 2 bases and J by 0 bases, with 17 bases left in between. This CDR3 region has 18 residues. Looked up from germline, CDR1 is SEHNR and CDR2 is FQNEAQ (reference sequence). DNA for the CDR3: TGTGCCAGCAGCTTAACCCCCCCTCGACAGTCCTCTGGAAACACCATATATTTT. This sequence encodes CASSLTPPRQSSGNTIYF.

The genes are TRBV7-9 and TRBJ2-5; 10 positions agree with TRBD2. Germline V lookup: CDR1 SEHNR, CDR2 FQNEAQ (reference sequence). The CDR3 runs 16 residues. Trimming cost V 2 bases and J 4 bases; bases outside gene matches: 7. CDR3 sequence reads: CASSLSGAGGLETQYF. The CDR3 DNA reads TGTGCCAGCAGCTTAAGCGGAGCGGGAGGGTTAGAGACCCAGTACTTC.

The chain combines TRBV6-6 with TRBJ2-3; D gene ambiguous. Germline-derived CDR1 and CDR2 are MNHNY and SVGAGI (reference sequence). V was trimmed by 3 bases and J by 5 bases, leaving 9 bases between them. CDR3 length equals 13 residues. The CDR3 protein is CASSYPPGDTQYF. In nucleotides, the CDR3 is TGTGCCAGCAGTTATCCCCCGGGAGATACGCAGTATTTT.

This chain joins TRBV7-2 and TRBJ1-2; TRBD1 is a possible D gene (5 bases). The CDR3 loop spans 14 amino acids. Germline V lookup: CDR1 SGHTA, CDR2 FQGNSA. With 2 bases removed from V and 5 bases from J, the gap between germline ends came to 12 bases. The CDR3 region is CASSLLAKGYGYTF. CDR3 coding DNA: TGTGCCAGCAGCTTATTAGCCAAGGGGTATGGCTACACCTTC.

This CDR3 is CASISQPTEAFF. In nucleotides, the CDR3 is TGTGCCAGCATTTCACAGCCCACTGAAGCTTTCTTT. V and J are TRBV7-2 and TRBJ1-1; no firm D call. The V end was cut by 7 bases, the J end by 4 bases, with 10 bases between. Germline V gene lookup returns CDR1 SGHTA and CDR2 FQGNSA. There are 12 residues in the CDR3.

This clone was counted at least ten times. This chain links TRBV3-1 (or the pseudogene TRBV3-2) with TRBJ2-7, with a tentative D call TRBD2 (5 bases). The CDR3 is made up of 16 amino acids. Trimming stripped 0 bases from V and 6 bases from J, with 18 bases between. The germline gives CDR1 LGHDT, CDR2 YNNKEL (reference sequence). CDR3 region: CASSQDGNRQRGEQYF. The CDR3 region has the DNA TGTGCCAGCAGCCAAGATGGTAACCGTCAACGGGGCGAGCAGTACTTC.